Detailed here is one T cell receptor beta chain. TCRdb used MiXCR to reprocess the 5' RACE reads, holding one entry per CDR3 protein. This table holds more than 1.5 million distinct CDR3 sequences, roughly a third found once. This sample was taken from a study of identical twins. Germline V gives CDR1 SGHRS, CDR2 YFSETQ. V was shortened by 1 base and J by 9 bases, with 20 bases between the two germline ends. The CDR3 contains 17 residues. The V call is TRBV5-1, the J call TRBJ1-6; D unclear. This sequence originates from a newborn girl in good health. The sequenced sample consisted of cord blood. CDR3 nucleotide sequence: TGCGCCAGCAGCTTGTCACCGGGTCGGATGGGAGTTTCACCCCTCCACTTT. Translating it yields CASSLSPGRMGVSPLHF.